The 7 T cell receptor beta chains reported below all come from one sample, sequenced in a study of cytomegalovirus exposure and HLA in healthy donors. PCR used 60 Vbeta primers and 13 Jbeta primers. TCRdb's copy holds only in-frame clones and misses some; the assay was immunoSEQ multiplex PCR. The table has roughly 180,000 clones, roughly four fifths seen once. Sequences were obtained from PBMCs. Receptors originate from a male donor in good health and CMV-seronegative.

CDR3 protein: CASSYSGGEDQPQHF. The CDR3 nucleotides are TGTGCCAGCAGTTACTCGGGAGGGGAAGATCAGCCCCAGCATTTT. The chain has TRBV6-5 and TRBJ1-5; possible D gene TRBD1, 5 bases. V lost 0 bases, J lost 5 bases, and 11 bases lay in between. The CDR3 extends over 15 amino acids. Germline lookup yields CDR1 MNHEY and CDR2 SVGAGI.

The chain has TRBV15 and TRBJ1-5; the D gene is possibly TRBD1 (5 bases). CDR3 size: 15 residues. Trimming shortened V by 5 bases and J by 3 bases, and 14 bases separated the two germline ends. Germline CDR1 reads LNHNV; CDR2 reads YYDKDF (reference sequence). In DNA form, the CDR3 reads TGTGCCACCAGCGGACCTCCAGGGAACAATCAGCCCCAGCATTTT. Its protein is CATSGPPGNNQPQHF. Looking up the rest from reference TRBV15 and TRBJ1-5 gives the full variable domain: DAMVIQNPRYQVTQFGKPVTLSCSQTLNHNVMYWYQQKSSQAPKLLFHYYDKDFNNEADTPDNFQSRRPNTSFCFLDIRSPGLGDTAMYLCATSGPPGNNQPQHFGDGTRLSIL.

Of note for this clone: The germline gene is not matched at one end of the junction; a read error may be the cause. The rearrangement uses TRBV6-5 and TRBJ1-2, with 9 bases lining up with TRBD1. Germline CDR1 reads MNHEY; CDR2 reads SVGAGI. The CDR3 runs to 13 residues. The DNA of the CDR3 is TGTGCCAGCAGGTCGGGACAGGGACATGGATACACCTTC. Translation gives CASRSGQGHGYTF.

This clone was seen a handful of times. This chain uses TRBV2 with TRBJ1-5; D not resolved. This CDR3 is 12 amino acids long. V lost 8 bases, J lost 2 bases, and 7 bases lay in between. Looked up from germline, CDR1 is SNHLY and CDR2 is FYNNEI. The CDR3, as DNA: TGTGCCAGCGAGGGCGGCAATCAGCCCCAGCATTTT. Translated: CASEGGNQPQHF. Combining the CDR3 with reference TRBV2 and TRBJ1-5 gives the whole variable domain EPEVTQTPSHQVTQMGQEVILRCVPISNHLYFYWYRQILGQKVEFLVSFYNNEISEKSEIFDDQFSVERPDGSNFTLKIRSTKLEDSAMYFCASEGGNQPQHFGDGTRLSIL.

V and J are TRBV28 and TRBJ2-3; possible D gene TRBD2, 6 bases. Germline V gene data show CDR1 as MDHEN and CDR2 as SYDVKM. The CDR3 length is 13 residues. V lost 5 bases and J lost 8, with 14 bases in between. CDR3 sequence: CASSGTLRGTQYF. CDR3 bases: TGTGCCAGCAGTGGGACTCTCCGAGGTACGCAGTATTTT.

The chain recombines TRBV30 with TRBJ2-3; 7 nucleotides align to TRBD1. Germline V CDR1 and CDR2: GTSNPN, SVGIG (reference sequence). V was clipped by 2 bases and J by 5 bases; unmatched bases: 7. The CDR3 spans 14 residues. The chain's CDR3 is CAWSKGQVLDTQYF. In nucleotides, the CDR3 is TGTGCCTGGAGTAAAGGACAGGTATTAGATACGCAGTATTTT.

This clone was detected once. The chain is built from TRBV4-3 and TRBJ1-1; the D is unclear. The germline gives CDR1 LGHNA, CDR2 YSLEER. The CDR3 runs 14 residues. The V and J ends lost 0 bases and 5 bases respectively, with 10 bases between them. CDR3 DNA sequence: TGCGCCAGCAGCCAAGATGGCCAGAGGACTGAAGCTTTCTTT. Translating it yields CASSQDGQRTEAFF.